The T cell receptor (beta chain) described here comes from a study of cytomegalovirus exposure and HLA in healthy donors. PCR employed 60 Vbeta and 13 Jbeta primers. The protocol was immunoSEQ multiplex PCR, while the TCRdb copy is restricted to in-frame clones and leaves out a portion. Here the sample spans fewer than 350,000 clones, 80% to 90% being singletons. V dropped 4 bases and J dropped 1 base, with 14 bases sitting between them. This CDR3 has 16 amino acids. Germline V lookup: CDR1 SGHRS, CDR2 YFSETQ. This clonotype originated in a woman under 30 in good health and CMV-seronegative. The V and J genes are TRBV5-1 and TRBJ2-2; D ambiguous. The sample was PBMCs. The CDR3 coding sequence is TGCGCCAGCAGCACCACCGTAGCTTGGAACACCGGGGAGCTGTTTTTT. Its translation is CASSTTVAWNTGELFF.